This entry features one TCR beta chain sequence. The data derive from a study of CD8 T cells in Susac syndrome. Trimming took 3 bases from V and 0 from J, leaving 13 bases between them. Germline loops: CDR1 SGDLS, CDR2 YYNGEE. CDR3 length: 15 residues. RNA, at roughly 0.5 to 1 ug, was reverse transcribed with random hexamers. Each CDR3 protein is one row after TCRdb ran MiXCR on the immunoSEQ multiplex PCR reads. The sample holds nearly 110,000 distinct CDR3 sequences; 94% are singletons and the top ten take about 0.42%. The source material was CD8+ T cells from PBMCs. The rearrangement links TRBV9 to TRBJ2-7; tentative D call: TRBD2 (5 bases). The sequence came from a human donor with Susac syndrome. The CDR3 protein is CASSASGSTSYEQYF. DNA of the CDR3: TGTGCCAGCAGCGCCAGCGGTAGTACCTCCTACGAGCAGTACTTC.